A selection of T cell receptor beta chains follows, all from one sample in a study of OX40 agonist ivuxolimab in advanced cancers. The table came from immunoSEQ multiplex PCR; TCRdb's copy has only in-frame clones and leaves some out. The sample lists 7,000 or so clones, around 75% seen once, with around 37% in the top ten. The source material was CD4+ or CD8+ T cells sorted from blood, sampled in a trial of the OX40 agonist ivuxolimab. All receptors derive from an adult with an advanced solid tumor such as melanoma, head and neck, liver or kidney cancer. CDR3s include the opening cysteine and the closing phenylalanine or tryptophan. Each record gives: clone size, J gene, V gene, D gene, CDR3 DNA, CDR3 protein. A D gene is named only where the DNA matches it firmly. Clone sizes are given selectively: once, few, many, or a class where the clone is expanded.

size: .
J: TRBJ2-2
V: TRBV7-7
D: TRBD1
DNA: TGTGCCAGCAGCTACCGGACAGGGGAAGGCGGGGAGCTGTTTTTT
CDR3: CASSYRTGEGGELFF

size: .
J: TRBJ1-4
V: TRBV5-1
D: TRBD1
DNA: TGCGCCAGCAGCCTAACCGGGACAGGGCGGGAAAAACTGTTTTTT
CDR3: CASSLTGTGREKLFF

size: few
J: TRBJ2-5
V: TRBV6-6
D: .
DNA: TGTGCCAGCAGGTCAGACCAAGAGACCCAGTACTTC
CDR3: CASRSDQETQYF

size: .
J: TRBJ2-1
V: TRBV18
D: .
DNA: TGTGCCAGCTCACCAAGGAGGGCCTTCTCAGATGAGCAGTTCTTC
CDR3: CASSPRRAFSDEQFF

size: .
J: TRBJ2-7
V: TRBV27
D: TRBD2
DNA: TGTGCCAGCAGCTCTAGCGGGAGTGGGTTCGAGCAGTACTTC
CDR3: CASSSSGSGFEQYF

size: once
J: TRBJ1-1
V: TRBV11-3
D: .
DNA: TGTGCCAGCAGCTTAGCCGAGGAAGCTTTCTTT
CDR3: CASSLAEEAFF

size: .
J: TRBJ2-1
V: TRBV10-2
D: TRBD2
DNA: TGCGCCAGCAATGGACTAGCGGGGCCCTACAATGAGCAGTTCTTC
CDR3: CASNGLAGPYNEQFF

size: .
J: TRBJ1-6
V: TRBV2
D: .
DNA: TGTGCCAGCCTTGAGTCTATAGGGTGGAATTCACCCCTCCACTTT
CDR3: CASLESIGWNSPLHF

size: .
J: TRBJ2-4
V: TRBV30
D: TRBD2
DNA: TGTGCCTGGAGTTGGCTAGCGGCCAACATTCAGTACTTC
CDR3: CAWSWLAANIQYF

size: .
J: TRBJ2-2
V: TRBV28
D: TRBD2
DNA: TGTGCCAGCAGTTCCCGGGGGGCCGGGGAGCTGTTTTTT
CDR3: CASSSRGAGELFF

size: .
J: TRBJ2-2
V: TRBV9
D: TRBD2
DNA: TGTGCCAGCAACCTAGCGGGAGAGGACACCGGGGAGCTGTTTTTT
CDR3: CASNLAGEDTGELFF

size: .
J: TRBJ2-1
V: TRBV7-6
D: .
DNA: TGTGCCAGCAGCTTAGGTTGGCTAGGTGGGACCTCCTACAATGAGCAGTTCTTC
CDR3: CASSLGWLGGTSYNEQFF

size: .
J: TRBJ1-1
V: TRBV5-5
D: .
DNA: TGTGCCAGCAGCTTGGGGTCGAGGGCTTTCTTT
CDR3: CASSLGSRAFF

size: few
J: TRBJ2-7
V: TRBV28
D: TRBD1
DNA: TGTGCCAGCAGCTACAGGGGACCCTACGAGCAGTACTTC
CDR3: CASSYRGPYEQYF

size: .
J: TRBJ2-3
V: TRBV5-1
D: .
DNA: TGCGCCAGCAGCTTGGCAGATACGCAGTATTTT
CDR3: CASSLADTQYF

size: .
J: TRBJ2-1
V: TRBV5-1
D: .
DNA: TGCGCCAGCAGCTTAGGGGCGGAGGGTAATGAGCAGTTCTTC
CDR3: CASSLGAEGNEQFF

size: .
J: TRBJ2-7
V: TRBV10-3
D: TRBD2
DNA: TGTGCCACGGGGACTAGCGGGACCTACGAGCAGTACTTC
CDR3: CATGTSGTYEQYF

size: few
J: TRBJ2-7
V: TRBV15
D: TRBD2
DNA: TGTGCCACCAGCAGAGACGTACTAGCGGGAGGCGAGCAGTACTTC
CDR3: CATSRDVLAGGEQYF

size: once
J: TRBJ2-7
V: TRBV28
D: .
DNA: TGTGCCAGCAGTTGGGGGGAGGCCTCCTACGAGCAGTACTTC
CDR3: CASSWGEASYEQYF

size: once
J: TRBJ2-4
V: TRBV9
D: .
DNA: TGTGCCAGCAGCGTAAGGCCCGCAGGTGGGGCAGCCAAAAACATTCAGTACTTC
CDR3: CASSVRPAGGAAKNIQYF

size: .
J: TRBJ2-7
V: TRBV6-5
D: .
DNA: TGTGCCAGCAGTCCGGGCAACTACGAGCAGTACTTC
CDR3: CASSPGNYEQYF

size: .
J: TRBJ2-5
V: TRBV27
D: TRBD2
DNA: TGTGCCAGCAGTTTAGACGGGGAGGGGGAGACCCAGTACTTC
CDR3: CASSLDGEGETQYF

size: .
J: TRBJ2-7
V: TRBV5-6
D: .
DNA: TGTGCCAGCAGCTTCACTGGGACCATCTACTACGAGCAGTACTTC
CDR3: CASSFTGTIYYEQYF

size: .
J: TRBJ2-7
V: TRBV5-4
D: TRBD2
DNA: TGTGCCAGCAGCGAACTAGCGGGAGATTCGGGCGAGCAGTACTTC
CDR3: CASSELAGDSGEQYF

size: .
J: TRBJ2-7
V: TRBV4-1
D: TRBD1
DNA: TGCGCCAGCAGCCTAGGAGGACAGGGGCCCTCGTACGAGCAGTACTTC
CDR3: CASSLGGQGPSYEQYF